The 26 T cell receptor beta chains below come from one sample, sequenced in a study of spatial heterogeneity in lung cancer. Time point reported: sample taken at primary tumor resection. MiXCR was run by TCRdb on the 5' RACE reads, yielding one entry per CDR3 protein. The sample yields some 80,000 distinct CDR3 sequences, 8% seen once. The input for sequencing was PBMCs, taken at surgery. Every receptor here comes from a male donor with early-stage non-small cell lung cancer.

In its sample, this clonotype was seen many times. The chain has TRBV10-3 and TRBJ2-1; 7 nucleotides match TRBD1. Per the germline V gene, CDR1 is ENHRY and CDR2 is SYGVKD. The CDR3 is 14 amino acids. The junction had 6 bases not matched to a gene; V was cut back by 2 bases and J by 8 bases. CDR3 protein: CAISEIQGMDEQFF. In DNA, the CDR3 is TGTGCCATCAGTGAGATACAGGGGATGGATGAGCAGTTCTTC.

The table lists this clonotype with many counts. V usage is TRBV6-5 and J usage is TRBJ1-2; no definite D call. CDR3 length: 13 residues. Germline V gives CDR1 MNHEY, CDR2 SVGAGI. The V gene lost 7 bases and the J gene lost 8 bases, with 17 bases spanning the gap. DNA of the CDR3: TGTGCCAGCACCCCGGGAGCCTCGAGAGGCTACACCTTC. Translated: CASTPGASRGYTF.

This clonotype was picked up many times. V is TRBV24-1 and J is TRBJ1-2; tentative D call: TRBD1 (5 bases). The CDR3 runs to 16 residues. Trimming pared 3 bases from V and 2 bases from J, leaving 15 bases between. Per the germline V gene, CDR1 is KGHDR and CDR2 is SFDVKD. Here the CDR3 DNA reads TGTGCCACCAGTGATGGGGGGACTGCCGTAAACTATGGCTACACCTTC. It encodes CATSDGGTAVNYGYTF.

This clonotype was found many times. V gene TRBV7-2 combines with J gene TRBJ2-1; D may be TRBD1 (5 bases). Trimming took off 1 base at V and 0 bases at J, with 13 bases between the two ends. Germline V gene data show CDR1 as SGHTA and CDR2 as FQGNSA. The CDR3 runs to 17 residues. The CDR3 sequence: CASSLERTSGSYNEQFF. CDR3 coding DNA: TGTGCCAGCAGCTTAGAAAGGACATCAGGCTCCTACAATGAGCAGTTCTTC.

There are many counts of this clonotype. V usage is TRBV30 and J usage is TRBJ1-5, with a possible D match to TRBD1 (5 bases). There are 17 residues in the CDR3. V was trimmed by 1 base and J by 4 bases, leaving 20 bases between them. In germline, CDR1 is GTSNPN, CDR2 SVGIG (reference sequence). The CDR3 DNA follows: TGTGCCTGGAGTGATGGTTGGCGGGGAAGGGGTAATCAGCCCCAGCATTTT. Its protein is CAWSDGWRGRGNQPQHF.

This clonotype occurred many times. The rearrangement links TRBV4-1 to TRBJ1-1; D not resolved. V lost 8 bases and J lost 3, with 7 bases in between. The germline V gene has CDR1 MGHRA and CDR2 YSYEKL. The CDR3 extends over 11 amino acids. CDR3 region: CASQVDTEAFF. The CDR3, as DNA: TGCGCCAGCCAAGTGGACACTGAAGCTTTCTTT.

This clonotype was counted ten times or more. V and J are TRBV7-8 and TRBJ2-1; D ambiguous. Trimming took 7 bases from V and 0 from J, leaving 13 bases between them. The CDR3 consists of 15 residues. Germline CDR1 reads SGHVS; CDR2 reads FQNEAQ. The CDR3 loop is CASTLDRNSYNEQFF. The CDR3 DNA reads TGTGCCAGCACCCTAGACCGGAACTCCTACAATGAGCAGTTCTTC.

This clonotype was seen ten or more times. This rearrangement joins TRBV6-5 to TRBJ2-1; D possibly corresponds to TRBD1 (5 bases). The length of the CDR3 is 16 residues. V lost 0 bases and J 5 bases, leaving 14 bases between the germline ends. Germline V gene lookup returns CDR1 MNHEY and CDR2 SVGAGI. CDR3 protein: CASSYSFSGPHNEQFF. CDR3 in DNA: TGTGCCAGCAGTTACTCTTTTTCAGGGCCTCACAATGAGCAGTTCTTC.

This clonotype has only a few counts. CDR3 bases: TGTGCCACCAGTGAGTACAGGGGCAATGAGCAGTTCTTC. Translation gives CATSEYRGNEQFF. This chain joins TRBV24-1 and TRBJ2-1; TRBD1 aligns across 7 bases. There are 13 residues in the CDR3. J gave up 6 bases and V 4 bases, and 2 bases lay outside the gene matches. Germline values: CDR1 KGHDR, CDR2 SFDVKD.

This clonotype has more than one count but fewer than ten. The chain uses TRBV6-6 and TRBJ1-1; weak D call: TRBD1 (5 bases). The CDR3 runs 14 residues. Germline values: CDR1 MNHNY, CDR2 SVGAGI (reference sequence). V was shortened by 4 bases and J by 3 bases, with 12 bases between the two germline ends. The CDR3, as DNA: TGTGCCAGCAGTTTGGAGGGAGGGGACACTGAAGCTTTCTTT. It translates to CASSLEGGDTEAFF.

The J gene is TRBJ2-5, the V gene TRBV6-5; D uncertain. The CDR3 spans 13 residues. Trimming removed 5 bases at V and 4 bases at J, with 11 bases between. From germline, CDR1 is MNHEY and CDR2 SVGAGI. CDR3 DNA sequence: TGTGCCAGCAGTCCGAAGCAGATAGAGACCCAGTACTTC. As protein: CASSPKQIETQYF.

The sample holds a few counts of this clonotype. The CDR3 coding sequence is TGCAGCGTTGACCCAAGGGACAGGGCTTACAATGAGCAGTTCTTC. Protein product: CSVDPRDRAYNEQFF. The V gene is TRBV29-1, the J gene TRBJ2-1, with 9 bases identical to TRBD1. CDR3 length: 15 residues. Looked up from germline, CDR1 is SQVTM and CDR2 is ANQGSEA. The V segment lost 3 bases and the J segment 4 bases; nucleotides outside the gene matches: 7.

This clonotype was seen ten or more times. The chain recombines TRBV7-2 with TRBJ2-3; D possibly matches TRBD1 or TRBD2 (5 bases each). The CDR3 is 14 residues long. Germline V lookup: CDR1 SGHTA, CDR2 FQGNSA. V lost 3 bases, J lost 2 bases, and 9 bases lay in between. CDR3 sequence: CASSLGPSTDTQYF. CDR3 sequence (DNA): TGTGCCAGCAGCTTGGGACCCTCCACAGATACGCAGTATTTT.

This clonotype was observed once. This may come from a read error, since a much larger clone is one base off. CDR3 in amino acids: CASSRLNPAGVNTGEPFF. CDR3 coding DNA: TGTGCCAGCAGCCGTCTCAACCCGGCAGGGGTTAACACCGGGGAGCCGTTTTTT. The chain combines TRBV3-1 with TRBJ2-2, with a possible D match to TRBD1 (6 bases). This CDR3 has 18 amino acids. Germline values: CDR1 LGHDT, CDR2 YNNKEL (reference sequence). Together with reference TRBV3-1 and TRBJ2-2, the CDR3 gives the full variable domain: DTAVSQTPKYLVTQMGNDKSIKCEQNLGHDTMYWYKQDSKKFLKIMFSYNNKELIINETVPNRFSPKSPDKAHLNLHINSLELGDSAVYFCASSRLNPAGVNTGEPFFGEGSRLTVL.

This clonotype was detected ten times or more. This sequence joins TRBV27 and TRBJ2-1, with TRBD2 matching over 12 bases. V lost 4 bases and J lost 1; bases outside the gene matches: 2. The germline gives CDR1 MNHEY, CDR2 SMNVEV (reference sequence). The length of the CDR3 is 16 residues. The DNA for the CDR3 is TGTGCCAGCAGTTCCCTAGCGGGAGGGTCCTACAATGAGCAGTTCTTC. This codes for CASSSLAGGSYNEQFF.

The rearrangement links TRBV7-2 to TRBJ2-1, with D possibly TRBD2 on 6 matching bases. Trimming cost V 1 base and J 7 bases, with 17 bases left between them. Per germline, CDR1 SGHTA and CDR2 FQGNSA. The CDR3 spans 16 residues. CDR3 in amino acids: CASSLEDGAGRNEQFF. In DNA, the CDR3 is TGTGCCAGCAGCTTAGAAGACGGGGCGGGGCGGAATGAGCAGTTCTTC.

This sequence joins TRBV2 and TRBJ2-7; D remains ambiguous. The germline V gene has CDR1 SNHLY and CDR2 FYNNEI. The CDR3 loop spans 15 amino acids. V lost 6 bases and J 3 bases, leaving 18 bases between the germline ends. The chain's CDR3 is CASRVTPGGYYEQYF. CDR3 nucleotide sequence: TGTGCCAGCAGGGTGACTCCAGGCGGCTACTACGAGCAGTACTTC.

This clonotype was recorded many times. The chain combines TRBV20-1 with TRBJ2-7; TRBD2 might be the D (6 bases). The CDR3 has 13 residues. Germline V gives CDR1 DFQATT, CDR2 SNEGSKA (reference sequence). V was trimmed by 6 bases and J by 0 bases, leaving 12 bases between them. The CDR3 reads CSARRESSYEQYF. In DNA form, the CDR3 reads TGCAGTGCACGGCGGGAAAGCTCCTACGAGCAGTACTTC.

This clonotype was recorded many times. V is TRBV6-4 and J is TRBJ2-1, with D possibly TRBD2 on 7 matching bases. In germline, CDR1 is MRHNA, CDR2 SNTAGT. The CDR3 extends over 16 amino acids. V gave up 6 bases and J gave up 8 bases, with 23 bases separating them. CDR3 sequence: CASRPGGQGIRDEQFF. The DNA for the CDR3 is TGTGCCAGCAGGCCGGGGGGCCAGGGGATCAGGGATGAGCAGTTCTTC.

In this sample, this clonotype turned up many times. The gene calls are TRBV5-1 and TRBJ2-2, with D possibly called TRBD1 or TRBD2 (5 bases each). Trimming took off 2 bases at V and 4 bases at J, with 12 bases between the two ends. The germline CDR1 and CDR2 sequences are SGHRS and YFSETQ. There are 15 residues in the CDR3. The CDR3 protein is CASSFFQGVTGELFF. The CDR3 bases are TGCGCCAGCAGCTTTTTCCAGGGAGTCACCGGGGAGCTGTTTTTT. Drawing the rest from reference TRBV5-1 and TRBJ2-2, the complete variable domain is KAGVTQTPRYLIKTRGQQVTLSCSPISGHRSVSWYQQTPGQGLQFLFEYFSETQRNKGNFPGRFSGRQFSNSRSEMNVSTLELGDSALYLCASSFFQGVTGELFFGEGSRLTVL.

The chain links TRBV3-1 to TRBJ2-7; D is unresolved. This CDR3 comprises 16 residues. The germline V and J ends were trimmed by 1 base and 0 bases, with 13 bases remaining between them. Germline lookup yields CDR1 LGHDT and CDR2 YNNKEL (reference sequence). The DNA for the CDR3 is TGTGCCAGCAGCCAAGGGTATGCGGTAAGCTCCTACGAGCAGTACTTC. Protein sequence: CASSQGYAVSSYEQYF.

The rearrangement links TRBV6-2 or TRBV6-3 to TRBJ2-7, with 12 bases aligning to TRBD2. The CDR3 length is 18 residues. The germline gives CDR1 MNHEY, CDR2 SVGEGT. The V gene end was trimmed by 3 bases and the J gene end by 2 bases; junction bases not matched to a gene: 11. The chain's CDR3 is CASSYSTSGSWNPYEQYF. In DNA form, the CDR3 reads TGTGCCAGCAGTTATTCGACTAGCGGGAGCTGGAATCCCTACGAGCAGTACTTC.

The rearrangement joins TRBV27 to TRBJ2-1, with 7 bases identical to TRBD1. V was pared by 2 bases and J by 7 bases, with 5 bases of the junction left unmatched. Germline CDR1 and CDR2: MNHEY and SMNVEV (reference sequence). The CDR3 consists of 14 residues. CDR3 in DNA: TGTGCCAGCAGTTTACGGGACAGAACAAATGAGCAGTTCTTC. This translates into CASSLRDRTNEQFF.

This clonotype occurred many times. The V gene is TRBV20-1, the J gene TRBJ1-1, with 7 bases fitting TRBD1. This CDR3 spans 14 amino acids. Germline V gene lookup returns CDR1 DFQATT and CDR2 SNEGSKA (reference sequence). Losses at the gene ends were 3 bases for V and 6 bases for J; bases not matched to a gene: 10. The CDR3 coding sequence is TGCAGTGCTAGGGGAGGACAGGTCCCCTCTGAAGCTTTCTTT. Its translation: CSARGGQVPSEAFF.

This chain connects TRBV10-3 to TRBJ1-1, with TRBD1 matching over 9 bases. The CDR3 runs 14 residues. After removal of 11 bases from V and 1 base from J, the junction contained 8 bases not matched to a gene. Germline V lookup: CDR1 ENHRY, CDR2 SYGVKD. CDR3 nucleotides: TGTGCCGGCGCCCGGACAGGGGAGAACACTGAAGCTTTCTTT. Its protein product is CAGARTGENTEAFF.

This clonotype came up many times. The chain links TRBV2 to TRBJ1-2; 7 bases line up with TRBD1. This CDR3 region has 14 residues. Germline V gene lookup returns CDR1 SNHLY and CDR2 FYNNEI. Trimming cost V 5 bases and J 8 bases; bases outside gene matches: 11. CDR3 region: CASSTAGGGAGYTF. CDR3 DNA: TGTGCCAGCAGTACGGCAGGAGGGGGCGCCGGCTACACCTTC.